Listed below are T cell receptor beta chains from one sample, sequenced in a study of neoadjuvant anti-PD-1 for oral cavity cancer. The assay was immunoSEQ multiplex PCR, and TCRdb's table has in-frame clones only and misses some. Counted here are about 16,000 clones, more than 70% occurring once; the ten biggest clones make up under 3%. Sequenced material: PBMCs, taken before nivolumab (anti-PD-1) treatment. These receptors all stem from a person aged 35-80 years with oral cavity squamous cell carcinoma. CDR3s leave out the opening cysteine and the closing phenylalanine or tryptophan.

J gene	V gene	CDR3 protein
TRBJ1-5	TRBV6-1	ASSARPTGINQPQH
TRBJ1-2	TRBV11-2	ASSPGQDYGYT
TRBJ1-1	TRBV11-2	ASSFLGGTEAF
TRBJ2-7	TRBV27	ASSLAGITSYEQY
TRBJ2-7	TRBV7-4	ASSRETSGVHEQY
TRBJ2-4	TRBV18	ASSPPSEDIQY
TRBJ2-4	TRBV2	ASEEFAKNIQY
TRBJ2-2	TRBV6-5	ASSYGSGTGELF
TRBJ1-2	TRBV2	ASSDRRDGYT
TRBJ1-6	TRBV4-1	ASSQDSPVLSYNSPLH